This T cell receptor beta chain stems from a study of T-cell reconstitution after alpha-beta-depleted transplantation in children. Study-level findings and limits: Most T-cell counts and diversity one year after the transplant came from T cells that were newly produced. Expanded graft clones numbering several hundred reportedly gave rise to alpha-beta T cells about two months after transplant.

Unique molecular identifiers were built into the TCRbeta library. Each CDR3 protein is one row after TCRdb ran MiXCR on the PCR reads. This table holds 450,000 to 600,000 distinct CDR3 sequences, roughly 10% found once. In its sample, this clonotype was seen many times. The antigen is not known. Germline V gene lookup returns CDR1 SEHNR and CDR2 FQNEAQ (reference sequence). Trimming at V came to 1 base and at J to 1 base, leaving 5 bases not matched to a gene. The CDR3 is 16 amino acids. The chain couples TRBV7-9 to TRBJ2-7; 9 nucleotides agree with TRBD1. The sample here was PBMCs, taken before TCRalphabeta/CD19-depleted stem cell transplant. This receptor was obtained from a child aged 2-15 years with inherited bone marrow failure, due to receive a stem cell transplant. CDR3 region: CASSLGLGQGSYEQYF. As DNA, the CDR3 is TGTGCCAGCAGCTTAGGTTTAGGACAGGGGTCCTACGAGCAGTACTTC. The full variable domain, rest sourced from reference TRBV7-9 and TRBJ2-7, is DTGVSQNPRHKITKRGQNVTFRCDPISEHNRLYWYRQTLGQGPEFLTYFQNEAQLEKSRLLSDRFSAERPKGSFSTLEIQRTEQGDSAMYLCASSLGLGQGSYEQYFGPGTRLTVT.